Below, 3 T cell receptor beta chains from the same sample are listed, as sequenced in a study of shared clonotypes between healthy human individuals. The method was immunoSEQ multiplex PCR; TCRdb's version includes in-frame clones alone and lacks a portion of them. The sample lists about 680,000 clones, 92% occurring once. Naive CD8 populations comprised CD45RO-negative cells positively selected for CCR7, excluding terminally differentiated effector memory CD45RA+ cells. The sequencing input was naive CD8+ T cells sorted from blood. Receptor source: a man aged 30 to 39 in good health.

V and J are TRBV9 and TRBJ2-7, with 9 bases that match TRBD2. The trim removed 4 bases at V and 3 bases at J, leaving 20 bases unmatched. CDR3 length equals 19 residues. Germline lookup yields CDR1 SGDLS and CDR2 YYNGEE. The CDR3 DNA sequence: TGTGCCAGCAGCCCTTCCTCAATGGGGGGCGGGAGGGCCCTCTACGAGCAGTACTTC. Its protein product is CASSPSSMGGGRALYEQYF.

V usage is TRBV9 and J usage is TRBJ1-4; D ambiguous. Germline V lookup: CDR1 SGDLS, CDR2 YYNGEE. This CDR3 is 13 amino acids long. V lost 3 bases and J lost 8, with 11 bases in between. DNA for the CDR3: TGTGCCAGCAGCGGTGGGTTTCCCGAAAAACTGTTTTTT. It is translated as CASSGGFPEKLFF.

The CDR3 spells CASSESGQVVDEQYF. In DNA, the CDR3 is TGCGCCAGCAGTGAGTCGGGACAGGTTGTCGACGAGCAGTACTTC. The chain couples TRBV10-2 to TRBJ2-7; TRBD1 matches at 8 bases. The CDR3 has 15 amino acids. Germline-derived CDR1 and CDR2 are WSHSY and SAAADI. V shed 0 bases and J 5 bases; nucleotides not matched to a gene: 6.